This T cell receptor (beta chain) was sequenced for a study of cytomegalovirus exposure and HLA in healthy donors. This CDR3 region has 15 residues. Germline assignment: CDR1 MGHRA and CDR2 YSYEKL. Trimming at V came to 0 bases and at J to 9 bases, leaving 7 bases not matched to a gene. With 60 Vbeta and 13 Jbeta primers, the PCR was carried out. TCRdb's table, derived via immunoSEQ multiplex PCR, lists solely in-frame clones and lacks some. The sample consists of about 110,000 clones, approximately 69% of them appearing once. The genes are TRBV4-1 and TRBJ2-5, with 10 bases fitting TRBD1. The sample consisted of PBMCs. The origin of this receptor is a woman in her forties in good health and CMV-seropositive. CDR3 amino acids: CASSQDATGGSAQYF. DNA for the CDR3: TGCGCCAGCAGCCAAGACGCGACAGGGGGCAGTGCCCAGTACTTC.